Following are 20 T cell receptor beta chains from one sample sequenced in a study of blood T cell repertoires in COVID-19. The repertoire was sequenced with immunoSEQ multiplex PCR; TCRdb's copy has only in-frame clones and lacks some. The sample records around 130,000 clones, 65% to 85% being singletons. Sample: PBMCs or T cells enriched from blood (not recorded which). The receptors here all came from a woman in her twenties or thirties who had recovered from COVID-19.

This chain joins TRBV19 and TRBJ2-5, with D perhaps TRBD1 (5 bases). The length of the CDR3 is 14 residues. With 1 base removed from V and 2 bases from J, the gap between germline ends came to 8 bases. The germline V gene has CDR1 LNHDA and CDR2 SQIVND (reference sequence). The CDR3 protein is CASSIVGDQETQYF. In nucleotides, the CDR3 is TGTGCCAGTAGTATAGTAGGGGATCAAGAGACCCAGTACTTC.

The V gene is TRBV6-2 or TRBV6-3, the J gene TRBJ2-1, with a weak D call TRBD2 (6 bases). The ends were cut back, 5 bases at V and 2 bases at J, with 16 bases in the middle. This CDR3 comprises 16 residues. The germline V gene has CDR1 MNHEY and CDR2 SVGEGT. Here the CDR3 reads CASSNRLVETYNEQFF. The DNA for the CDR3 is TGTGCCAGCAGTAACCGACTAGTAGAGACCTACAATGAGCAGTTCTTC.

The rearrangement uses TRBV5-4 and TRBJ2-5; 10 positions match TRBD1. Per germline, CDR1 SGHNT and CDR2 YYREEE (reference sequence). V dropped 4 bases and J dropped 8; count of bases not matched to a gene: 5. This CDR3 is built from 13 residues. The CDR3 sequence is CASSPRDRGTQYF. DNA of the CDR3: TGTGCCAGCAGCCCCCGGGACAGGGGAACCCAGTACTTC.

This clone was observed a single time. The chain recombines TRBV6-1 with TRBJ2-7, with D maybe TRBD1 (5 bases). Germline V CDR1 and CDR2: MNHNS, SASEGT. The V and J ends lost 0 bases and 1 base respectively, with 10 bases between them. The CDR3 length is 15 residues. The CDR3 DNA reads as TGTGCCAGCAGTGAAGCACCAGGGATATCCTACGAGCAGTACTTC. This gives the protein CASSEAPGISYEQYF.

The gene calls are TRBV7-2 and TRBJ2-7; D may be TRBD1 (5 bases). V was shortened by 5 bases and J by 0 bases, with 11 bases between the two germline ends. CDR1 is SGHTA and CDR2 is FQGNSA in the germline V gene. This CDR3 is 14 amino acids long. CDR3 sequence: CASSTRQSSYEQYF. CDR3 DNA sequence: TGTGCCAGCAGCACCCGACAGAGCTCCTACGAGCAGTACTTC.

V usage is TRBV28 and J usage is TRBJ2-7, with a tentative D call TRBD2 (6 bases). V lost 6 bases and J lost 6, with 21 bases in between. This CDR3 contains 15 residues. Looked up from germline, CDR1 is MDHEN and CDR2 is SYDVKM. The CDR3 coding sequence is TGTGCCAGCAGCCACGGGACTGTAGAGATCGGCGAGCAGTACTTC. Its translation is CASSHGTVEIGEQYF.

The CDR3 sequence is CSVSGQGGGYTF. In nucleotides, the CDR3 is TGCAGCGTTTCGGGACAGGGTGGAGGCTACACCTTC. This sequence joins TRBV29-1 and TRBJ1-2; 9 bases map to TRBD1. V shed 5 bases and J 8 bases; nucleotides not matched to a gene: 6. The CDR3 loop spans 12 amino acids. CDR1 and CDR2 from the germline V gene are SQVTM and ANQGSEA.

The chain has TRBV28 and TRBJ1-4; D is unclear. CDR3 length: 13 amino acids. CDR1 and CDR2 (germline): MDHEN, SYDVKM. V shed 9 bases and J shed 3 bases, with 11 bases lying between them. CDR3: CASREGANEKLFF. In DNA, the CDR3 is TGTGCCAGTAGGGAGGGCGCTAATGAAAAACTGTTTTTT. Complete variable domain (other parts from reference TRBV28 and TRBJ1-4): DVKVTQSSRYLVKRTGEKVFLECVQDMDHENMFWYRQDPGLGLRLIYFSYDVKMKEKGDIPEGYSVSREKKERFSLILESASTNQTSMYLCASREGANEKLFFGSGTQLSVL.

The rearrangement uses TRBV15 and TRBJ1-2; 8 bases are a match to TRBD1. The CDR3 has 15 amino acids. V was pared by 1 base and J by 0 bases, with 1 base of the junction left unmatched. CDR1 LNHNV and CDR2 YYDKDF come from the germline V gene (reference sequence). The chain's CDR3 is CATSRGDRSNYGYTF. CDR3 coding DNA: TGTGCCACCAGCAGAGGGGACAGGTCTAACTATGGCTACACCTTC.

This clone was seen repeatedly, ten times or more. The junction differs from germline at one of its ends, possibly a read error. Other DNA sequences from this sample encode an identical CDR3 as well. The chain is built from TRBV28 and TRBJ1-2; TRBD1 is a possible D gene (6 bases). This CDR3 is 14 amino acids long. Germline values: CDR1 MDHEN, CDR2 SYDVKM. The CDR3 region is CPPAGGGRAYGYTF. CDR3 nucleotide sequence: TGCCCCCCCGCGGGGGGGGGCCGGGCCTATGGCTACACCTTC.

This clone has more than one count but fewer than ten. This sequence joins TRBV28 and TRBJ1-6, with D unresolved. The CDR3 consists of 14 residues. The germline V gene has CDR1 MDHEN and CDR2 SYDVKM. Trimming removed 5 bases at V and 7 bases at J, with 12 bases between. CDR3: CASSPGGRNSPLHF. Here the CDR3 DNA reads TGTGCCAGCAGTCCAGGCGGGCGGAATTCACCCCTCCACTTT. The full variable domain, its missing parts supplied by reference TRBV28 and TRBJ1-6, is DVKVTQSSRYLVKRTGEKVFLECVQDMDHENMFWYRQDPGLGLRLIYFSYDVKMKEKGDIPEGYSVSREKKERFSLILESASTNQTSMYLCASSPGGRNSPLHFGNGTRLTVT.

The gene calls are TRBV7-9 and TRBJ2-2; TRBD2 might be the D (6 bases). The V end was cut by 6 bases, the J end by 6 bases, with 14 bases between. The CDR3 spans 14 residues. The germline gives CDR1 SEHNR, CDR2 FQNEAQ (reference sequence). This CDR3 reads CASRPGTYPGELFF. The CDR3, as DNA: TGTGCCAGCAGACCAGGGACTTATCCCGGGGAGCTGTTTTTT.

DNA of the CDR3: TGCGCCAGCAGCGGTACCGGGACAGGCAATTCACCCCTCCACTTT. Protein sequence: CASSGTGTGNSPLHF. The J gene is TRBJ1-6, the V gene TRBV5-1, with TRBD1 matching 8 bases. Germline V gives CDR1 SGHRS, CDR2 YFSETQ. The J segment lost 7 bases and the V segment lost 4 bases, leaving 7 bases of the junction unmatched. The CDR3 sequence is 15 residues long.

The CDR3 region is CASSMARGGGTGELFF. CDR3 DNA sequence: TGTGCCAGTAGTATGGCTAGGGGAGGGGGCACCGGGGAGCTGTTTTTT. The gene calls are TRBV19 and TRBJ2-2; possible D gene TRBD2, 7 bases. Trimming removed 3 bases at V and 4 bases at J, with 15 bases between. The germline V gene has CDR1 LNHDA and CDR2 SQIVND (reference sequence). The CDR3 has 16 amino acids.

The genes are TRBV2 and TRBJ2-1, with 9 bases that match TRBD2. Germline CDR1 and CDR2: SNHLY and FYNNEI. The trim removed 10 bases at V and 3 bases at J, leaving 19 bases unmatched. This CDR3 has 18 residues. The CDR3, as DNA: TGTGCCATCGATAAAAGTGGTAGCGGGAGCTCGTTCTACAATGAGCAGTTCTTC. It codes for CAIDKSGSGSSFYNEQFF.

The CDR3 DNA follows: TGTGCCAGCAGTTTTAACCGGGACTACGTCTACGAGCAGTACTTC. Protein sequence: CASSFNRDYVYEQYF. This chain joins TRBV7-8 and TRBJ2-7; 7 nucleotides agree with TRBD2. The trim removed 6 bases at V and 3 bases at J, leaving 11 bases unmatched. The CDR3 contains 15 residues. Germline V gene sequence: CDR1 SGHVS, CDR2 FQNEAQ.

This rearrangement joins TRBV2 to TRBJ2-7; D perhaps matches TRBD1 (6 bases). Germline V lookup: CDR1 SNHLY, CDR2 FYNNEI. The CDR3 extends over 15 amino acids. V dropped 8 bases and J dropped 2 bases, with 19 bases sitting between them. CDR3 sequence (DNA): TGTGCCAGCTCCGAGGCGCAGACAGGACCCTACGAGCAGTACTTC. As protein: CASSEAQTGPYEQYF.

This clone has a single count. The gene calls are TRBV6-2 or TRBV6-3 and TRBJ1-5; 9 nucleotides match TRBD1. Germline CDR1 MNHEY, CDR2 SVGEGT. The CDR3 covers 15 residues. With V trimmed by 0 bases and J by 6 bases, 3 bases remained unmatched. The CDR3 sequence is CASSYSGTGIQPQHF. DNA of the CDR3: TGTGCCAGCAGTTACTCGGGGACAGGGATTCAGCCCCAGCATTTT.

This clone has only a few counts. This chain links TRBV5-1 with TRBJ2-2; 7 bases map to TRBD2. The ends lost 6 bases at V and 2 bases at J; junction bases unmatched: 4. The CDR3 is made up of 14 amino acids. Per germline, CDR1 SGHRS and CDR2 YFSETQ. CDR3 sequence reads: CASNQAGNTGELFF. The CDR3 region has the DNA TGCGCCAGCAACCAAGCGGGAAACACCGGGGAGCTGTTTTTT.

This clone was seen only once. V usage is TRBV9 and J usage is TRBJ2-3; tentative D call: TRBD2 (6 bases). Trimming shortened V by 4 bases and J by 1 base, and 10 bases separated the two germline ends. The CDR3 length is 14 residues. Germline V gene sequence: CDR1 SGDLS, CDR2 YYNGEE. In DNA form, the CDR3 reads TGTGCCAGCAGCATGACTAGTGGCACAGATACGCAGTATTTT. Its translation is CASSMTSGTDTQYF.